One sample yielded the 24 T cell receptor beta chains listed below, sequenced in a study of control samples from healthy donors and cancer patients. The protocol was immunoSEQ multiplex PCR, while the TCRdb copy is restricted to in-frame clones and leaves out a portion. The table has tens of thousands of clones, less than 95% seen once; the top ten hold more than 20%. Sample: blood. Every receptor here comes from a man aged 55 to 69 in good health.

The genes are TRBV13 and TRBJ2-7; 10 nucleotides agree with TRBD2. Trimming cost V 3 bases and J 0 bases; bases outside gene matches: 5. Germline V gene lookup returns CDR1 PRHDT and CDR2 FYEKMQ (reference sequence). This CDR3 has 16 amino acids. DNA of the CDR3: TGTGCCAGCAGCTTGTGGACTAGCGGCCCCTCCTACGAGCAGTACTTC. Translation: CASSLWTSGPSYEQYF.

This clone was picked up a small number of times. Its ends do not fully match the called genes, so a read error is possible. The chain has TRBV7-9 and TRBJ1-4; unclear D gene. Germline V gene lookup returns CDR1 SEHNR and CDR2 FQNEAQ (reference sequence). The CDR3 is 15 amino acids. For the CDR3, the DNA is TGTGCCAGCAGCTTAGATGAAGATCCTAAGGAAAAACTGTTTTTT. Translating it yields CASSLDEDPKEKLFF.

This clone was counted a single time. The chain links TRBV27 to TRBJ2-7; D might be TRBD1 (5 bases). Trimming left V 3 bases short and J 1 base short, with 16 bases between. From germline, CDR1 is MNHEY and CDR2 SMNVEV (reference sequence). The CDR3 is 16 amino acids. The CDR3 bases are TGTGCCAGCAGTTTGTCCCGGGCAGGGTTTTCCTACGAGCAGTACTTC. It is translated as CASSLSRAGFSYEQYF.

This sequence joins TRBV6-6 and TRBJ1-6, with D possibly TRBD1 on 5 matching bases. Trimming pared 2 bases from V and 5 bases from J, leaving 13 bases between. The CDR3 covers 16 residues. In germline, CDR1 is MNHNY, CDR2 SVGAGI (reference sequence). CDR3 in DNA: TGTGCCAGCAGTTACCCCCCCGGGGCCAATAATTCACCCCTCCACTTT. This codes for CASSYPPGANNSPLHF.

The V gene is TRBV6-4, the J gene TRBJ2-3; D is unclear. CDR1 is MRHNA, CDR2 SNTAGT, per germline. Trimming took 5 bases from V and 2 from J, leaving 8 bases between them. The CDR3 has 13 residues. CDR3 amino acids: CASSLKHTDTQYF. The CDR3 DNA is TGTGCCAGCAGTCTCAAGCACACAGATACGCAGTATTTT.

This chain links TRBV19 with TRBJ1-6, with D unclear. CDR1 is LNHDA and CDR2 is SQIVND in the germline V gene (reference sequence). V lost 3 bases and J lost 3, with 9 bases in between. The CDR3 totals 15 residues. Written as DNA, the CDR3 is TGTGCCAGTAGTATTCAGGTTGACTATAATTCACCCCTCCACTTT. Amino acid sequence: CASSIQVDYNSPLHF.

The rearrangement joins TRBV6-4 to TRBJ2-1; D gene uncertain. V lost 0 bases and J lost 5, with 5 bases in between. CDR3 length equals 13 residues. Germline values: CDR1 MRHNA, CDR2 SNTAGT. CDR3 residues: CASSDSDNNEQFF. CDR3 sequence (DNA): TGTGCCAGCAGTGACTCCGACAACAATGAGCAGTTCTTC.

CDR3 in amino acids: CASSLGLAGGGETQYF. CDR3 coding DNA: TGTGCCAGCAGCTTAGGTCTAGCGGGAGGGGGAGAGACCCAGTACTTC. This chain uses TRBV7-9 with TRBJ2-5, with TRBD2 matching 12 bases. The V gene's germline CDR1 is SEHNR and CDR2 FQNEAQ (reference sequence). With 1 base clipped from V and 4 bases from J, the junction kept 4 bases outside the gene matches. The CDR3 spans 16 residues.

The rearrangement links TRBV7-9 to TRBJ1-1; 9 bases fit TRBD1. V lost 6 bases, J lost 1 base, and 3 bases stayed unmatched. The CDR3 has 14 amino acids. Per germline, CDR1 SEHNR and CDR2 FQNEAQ (reference sequence). The CDR3 protein is CASRQGASNTEAFF. CDR3 nucleotide sequence: TGTGCCAGCAGACAGGGGGCCTCGAACACTGAAGCTTTCTTT.

The chain recombines TRBV19 with TRBJ2-7; the match to TRBD2 covers 7 bases. V lost 6 bases, J lost 0 bases, and 14 bases stayed unmatched. The CDR3 consists of 17 residues. The germline gives CDR1 LNHDA, CDR2 SQIVND (reference sequence). CDR3 sequence reads: CASSPGLFSPSSYEQYF. As DNA, the CDR3 is TGTGCCAGTAGCCCGGGACTATTCTCCCCCAGCTCCTACGAGCAGTACTTC.

The chain joins TRBV28 to TRBJ2-7; D is undetermined. The CDR3 contains 15 residues. The germline gives CDR1 MDHEN, CDR2 SYDVKM. V lost 2 bases to trimming and J lost 2 bases, with 13 bases between them. As DNA, the CDR3 is TGTGCCAGCAGTTTAGGCAGTTCGACACCCTACGAGCAGTACTTC. Amino acid sequence: CASSLGSSTPYEQYF.

Only a few counts were recorded for this clone. This rearrangement joins TRBV13 to TRBJ1-6; D not certain. The germline V gene has CDR1 PRHDT and CDR2 FYEKMQ (reference sequence). Deletions cut 4 bases from V and 0 bases from J, with 7 bases between. There are 15 residues in the CDR3. CDR3 sequence (DNA): TGTGCCAGCAGCTATCGTTCCTCCTATAATTCACCCCTCCACTTT. This encodes CASSYRSSYNSPLHF.

This clone came up a few times. Compared with germline, one end of the junction differs, possibly owing to a read error. This chain connects TRBV7-7 to TRBJ2-1; 12 bases are a match to TRBD2. Germline V gene lookup returns CDR1 SSHAT and CDR2 FNYEAQ (reference sequence). This CDR3 is built from 15 residues. The CDR3 here is CASSTGLAGTNEQFF. The CDR3 nucleotides are TGTGCTAGCAGTACTGGACTAGCGGGAACTAATGAGCAGTTCTTC.

This clone was seen only a few times. The rearrangement joins TRBV24-1 to TRBJ2-1, with D unclear. V was shortened by 5 bases and J by 6 bases, with 22 bases between the two germline ends. The CDR3 contains 17 residues. Germline V lookup: CDR1 KGHDR, CDR2 SFDVKD. The DNA for the CDR3 is TGTGCCACCAGTGGCGAGACGGACCCCCGTCAGTCCAATGAGCAGTTCTTC. It codes for CATSGETDPRQSNEQFF.

The chain links TRBV5-3 to TRBJ2-1; 7 nucleotides match TRBD2. TRBV5-3 is treated as an ORF (open reading frame) with a function not yet certain. Unmatched junction bases numbered 3, after V lost 1 base and J lost 2 bases. This CDR3 comprises 15 residues. For the CDR3, the DNA is TGTGCCAGAAGCTTGTTCCTAGCGGCCTACAATGAGCAGTTCTTC. Translation: CARSLFLAAYNEQFF.

The chain is built from TRBV19 and TRBJ1-1; no clear D. V was clipped by 8 bases and J by 5 bases, with 18 bases between them. This CDR3 has 14 amino acids. Germline CDR1 and CDR2: LNHDA and SQIVND (reference sequence). As DNA, the CDR3 is TGTGCCAGTTCACCTCTTTTCCCCGGGACTGAAGCTTTCTTT. Translated, it gives CASSPLFPGTEAFF.

The genes are TRBV28 and TRBJ2-3; 7 positions agree with TRBD2. Germline values: CDR1 MDHEN, CDR2 SYDVKM. The trim removed 3 bases at V and 5 bases at J, leaving 14 bases unmatched. This CDR3 is 17 amino acids long. CDR3 in DNA: TGTGCCAGCAGTTTCGGACTAGTGGGAGACGCGGGAGATACGCAGTATTTT. Encoded protein: CASSFGLVGDAGDTQYF.

The count of this clone is one. The CDR3 spells CASRSPSRGARNTEAFF. The CDR3 DNA follows: TGTGCCAGCAGGTCCCCCTCGCGGGGGGCGCGGAACACTGAAGCTTTCTTT. The rearrangement uses TRBV27 and TRBJ1-1; a weak D match, TRBD1 (6 bases). In germline, CDR1 is MNHEY, CDR2 SMNVEV (reference sequence). The length of the CDR3 is 17 residues. The ends were cut back, 6 bases at V and 1 base at J, with 21 bases in the middle.

The chain is built from TRBV19 and TRBJ1-2; unclear D gene. CDR1 and CDR2 from the germline V gene are LNHDA and SQIVND (reference sequence). The CDR3 extends over 14 amino acids. V was cut by 3 bases and J by 0 bases, with 8 bases left in between. The CDR3 DNA reads TGTGCCAGTAGTATTTCCCCAGCTAACTATGGCTACACCTTC. Amino acids: CASSISPANYGYTF. The full variable domain, its missing parts supplied by reference TRBV19 and TRBJ1-2, is DGGITQSPKYLFRKEGQNVTLSCEQNLNHDAMYWYRQDPGQGLRLIYYSQIVNDFQKGDIAEGYSVSREKKESFPLTVTSAQKNPTAFYLCASSISPANYGYTFGSGTRLTVV.

The chain recombines TRBV13 with TRBJ2-7; D remains unclear. The V and J ends lost 2 bases and 7 bases respectively, with 24 bases between them. Germline values: CDR1 PRHDT, CDR2 FYEKMQ (reference sequence). The CDR3 totals 17 residues. DNA for the CDR3: TGTGCCAGCAGCTTACGTCCATTGAGCGCGCAATTGAGAGAGCAGTACTTC. This gives the protein CASSLRPLSAQLREQYF.

The rearrangement uses TRBV7-9 and TRBJ1-5, with D unresolved. The CDR3 has 12 residues. The V and J ends lost 0 bases and 6 bases respectively, with 3 bases between them. The germline V gene encodes CDR1 SEHNR and CDR2 FQNEAQ (reference sequence). The CDR3, as DNA: TGTGCCAGCAGCTTAGCTCCTCAGCCCCAGCATTTT. This encodes CASSLAPQPQHF.

The chain joins TRBV3-1 (or the pseudogene TRBV3-2) to TRBJ2-2, with TRBD2 identical over 7 bases. V lost 6 bases to trimming and J lost 8 bases; unmatched junction nucleotides: 12. This CDR3 region has 15 residues. Germline lookup yields CDR1 LGHDT and CDR2 YNNKEL (reference sequence). The CDR3: CASRPSLGEGGELFF. CDR3 sequence (DNA): TGTGCCAGCAGACCAAGTCTAGGGGAGGGAGGGGAGCTGTTTTTT.

The chain links TRBV2 to TRBJ1-5; no firm D call. Trimming pared 4 bases from V and 3 bases from J, leaving 10 bases between. Germline-derived CDR1 and CDR2 are SNHLY and FYNNEI. The length of the CDR3 is 14 residues. The CDR3 is CASSAEKTNQPQHF. Written as DNA, the CDR3 is TGTGCCAGCAGTGCGGAGAAAACCAATCAGCCCCAGCATTTT.

This sequence joins TRBV9 and TRBJ2-3, with 7 bases that match TRBD1. The CDR3 has 14 residues. The V gene end was trimmed by 3 bases and the J gene end by 5 bases; junction bases not matched to a gene: 6. The germline CDR1 and CDR2 sequences are SGDLS and YYNGEE. CDR3 loop: CASSARGLGDTQYF. The CDR3 nucleotides read TGTGCCAGCAGCGCCAGGGGGTTGGGAGATACGCAGTATTTT. The variable domain in full, with the rest retrieved from reference TRBV9 and TRBJ2-3, is DSGVTQTPKHLITATGQRVTLRCSPRSGDLSVYWYQQSLDQGLQFLIQYYNGEERAKGNILERFSAQQFPDLHSELNLSSLELGDSALYFCASSARGLGDTQYFGPGTRLTVL.